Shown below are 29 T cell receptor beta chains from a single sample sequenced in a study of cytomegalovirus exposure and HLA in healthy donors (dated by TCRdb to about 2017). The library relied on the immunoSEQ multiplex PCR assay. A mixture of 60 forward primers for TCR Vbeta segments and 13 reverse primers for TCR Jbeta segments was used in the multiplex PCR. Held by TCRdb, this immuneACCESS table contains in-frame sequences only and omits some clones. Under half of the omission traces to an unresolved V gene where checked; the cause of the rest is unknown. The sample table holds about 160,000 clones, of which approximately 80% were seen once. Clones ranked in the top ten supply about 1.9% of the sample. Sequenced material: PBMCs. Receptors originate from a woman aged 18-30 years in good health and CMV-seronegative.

In DNA form, the CDR3 reads TGCGCCAGCAGCCAGCTAGGACAGGTGGGCTATACGCAGTATTTT. Translation gives CASSQLGQVGYTQYF. V gene TRBV4-1 combines with J gene TRBJ2-3, with TRBD1 matching 7 bases. J lost 7 bases, V lost 3 bases, and 10 bases had no gene match. The CDR3 consists of 15 residues. The V gene's germline CDR1 is MGHRA and CDR2 YSYEKL.

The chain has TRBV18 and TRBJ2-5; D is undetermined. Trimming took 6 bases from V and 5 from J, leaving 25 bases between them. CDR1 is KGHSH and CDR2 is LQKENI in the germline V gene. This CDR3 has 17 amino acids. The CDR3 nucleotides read TGTGCCAGCTCGCAACGAGGCGATCACAACGCAAGGGAGACCCAGTACTTC. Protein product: CASSQRGDHNARETQYF.

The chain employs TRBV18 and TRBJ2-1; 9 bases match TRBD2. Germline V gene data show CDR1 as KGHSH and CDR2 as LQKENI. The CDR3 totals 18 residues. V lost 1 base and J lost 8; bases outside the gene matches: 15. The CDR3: CASSPRTNLAGDEDEQFF. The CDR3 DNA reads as TGTGCCAGCTCACCACGAACTAATTTAGCGGGAGACGAAGATGAGCAGTTCTTC.

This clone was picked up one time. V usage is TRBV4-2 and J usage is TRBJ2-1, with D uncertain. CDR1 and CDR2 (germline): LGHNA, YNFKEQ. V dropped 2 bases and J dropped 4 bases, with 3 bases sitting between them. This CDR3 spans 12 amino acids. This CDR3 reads CASSQRYNEQFF. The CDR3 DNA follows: TGTGCCAGCAGCCAACGGTACAATGAGCAGTTCTTC.

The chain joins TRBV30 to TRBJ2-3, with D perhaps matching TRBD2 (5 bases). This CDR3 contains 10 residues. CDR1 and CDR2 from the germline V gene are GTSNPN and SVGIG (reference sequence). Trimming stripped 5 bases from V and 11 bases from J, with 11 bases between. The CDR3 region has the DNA TGTGCCTGGGCCCGGGATTGGCAGTATTTT. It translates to CAWARDWQYF.

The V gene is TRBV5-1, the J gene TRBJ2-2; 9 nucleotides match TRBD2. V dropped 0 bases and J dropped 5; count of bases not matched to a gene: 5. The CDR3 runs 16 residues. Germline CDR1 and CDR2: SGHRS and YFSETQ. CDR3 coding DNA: TGCGCCAGCAGCTTGGTTGAAGCGGGAGGAACCGGGGAGCTGTTTTTT. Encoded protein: CASSLVEAGGTGELFF.

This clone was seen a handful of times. CDR3 amino acids: CASSVRTGYTGELFF. In nucleotides, the CDR3 is TGTGCCAGCAGTGTACGGACAGGATACACCGGGGAGCTGTTTTTT. V usage is TRBV6-1 and J usage is TRBJ2-2; 7 bases are shared with TRBD1. This CDR3 has 15 residues. The germline CDR1 and CDR2 sequences are MNHNS and SASEGT. V trimming: 4 bases; J trimming: 3 bases; junction bases outside the gene matches: 5.

The CDR3 DNA reads TGTGCCAGCAGCTTAGCTGTTGGACTAGCGCCTCGGGTGCAGTTCTTC. This translates into CASSLAVGLAPRVQFF. The V and J genes are TRBV7-9 and TRBJ2-1; 9 bases line up with TRBD2. Germline values: CDR1 SEHNR, CDR2 FQNEAQ (reference sequence). V dropped 0 bases and J dropped 12; count of bases not matched to a gene: 12. The CDR3 is 16 amino acids.

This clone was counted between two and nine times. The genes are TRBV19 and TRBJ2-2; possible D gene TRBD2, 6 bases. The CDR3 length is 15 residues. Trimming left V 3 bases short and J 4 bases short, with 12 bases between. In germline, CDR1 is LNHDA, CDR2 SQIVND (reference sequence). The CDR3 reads CASSILAGSTGELFF. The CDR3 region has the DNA TGTGCCAGTAGTATTTTGGCGGGAAGCACCGGGGAGCTGTTTTTT.

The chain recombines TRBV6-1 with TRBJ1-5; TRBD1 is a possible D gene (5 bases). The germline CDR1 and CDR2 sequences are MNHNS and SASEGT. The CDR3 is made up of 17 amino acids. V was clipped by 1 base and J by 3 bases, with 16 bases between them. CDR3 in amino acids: CASSEGRGLEFNQPQHF. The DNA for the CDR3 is TGTGCCAGCAGTGAAGGGAGGGGACTCGAATTCAATCAGCCCCAGCATTTT.

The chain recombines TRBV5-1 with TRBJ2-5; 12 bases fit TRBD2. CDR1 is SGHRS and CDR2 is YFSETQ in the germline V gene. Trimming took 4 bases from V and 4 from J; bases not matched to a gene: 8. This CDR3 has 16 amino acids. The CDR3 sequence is CASSKPELAGGETQYF. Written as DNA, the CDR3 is TGCGCCAGCAGCAAACCGGAACTAGCGGGGGGAGAGACCCAGTACTTC.

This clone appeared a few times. The CDR3 sequence is CSVDYLAGLGGEQFF. The CDR3 DNA is TGCAGCGTTGATTATCTAGCGGGTCTCGGGGGTGAGCAGTTCTTC. V is TRBV29-1 and J is TRBJ2-1, with 8 bases fitting TRBD2. Germline V gene data show CDR1 as SQVTM and CDR2 as ANQGSEA. The CDR3 consists of 15 residues. V lost 3 bases to trimming and J lost 9 bases; unmatched junction nucleotides: 13.

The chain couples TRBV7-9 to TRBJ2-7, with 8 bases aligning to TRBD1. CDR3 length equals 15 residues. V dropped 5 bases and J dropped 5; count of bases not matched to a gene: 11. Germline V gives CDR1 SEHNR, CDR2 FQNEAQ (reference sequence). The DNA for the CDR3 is TGTGCCAGCAGCACACCGGGACAGGCAACCAACGAGCAGTACTTC. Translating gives CASSTPGQATNEQYF.

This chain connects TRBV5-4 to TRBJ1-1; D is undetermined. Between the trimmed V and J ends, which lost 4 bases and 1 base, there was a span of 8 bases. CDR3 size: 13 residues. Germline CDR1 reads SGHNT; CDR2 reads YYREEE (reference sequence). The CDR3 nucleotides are TGTGCCAGCAGCCCGGTACCGAACACTGAAGCTTTCTTT. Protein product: CASSPVPNTEAFF.

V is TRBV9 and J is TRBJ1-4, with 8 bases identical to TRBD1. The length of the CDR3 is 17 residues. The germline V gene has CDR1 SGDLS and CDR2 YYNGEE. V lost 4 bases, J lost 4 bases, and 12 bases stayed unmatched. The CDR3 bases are TGTGCCAGCAGCACAGGACGTCCAGGGGGCGATAATGAAAAACTGTTTTTT. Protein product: CASSTGRPGGDNEKLFF.

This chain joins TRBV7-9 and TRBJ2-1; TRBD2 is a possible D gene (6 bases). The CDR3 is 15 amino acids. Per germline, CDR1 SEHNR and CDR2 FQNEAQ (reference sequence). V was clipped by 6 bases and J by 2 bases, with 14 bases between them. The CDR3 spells CASRQAGNPYNEQFF. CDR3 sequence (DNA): TGTGCCAGCAGACAAGCGGGTAACCCCTACAATGAGCAGTTCTTC.

CDR3 nucleotide sequence: TGTGCCACCTCCTCCGACATACTTGAAGCTTTCTTT. Its protein is CATSSDILEAFF. The chain links TRBV25-1 to TRBJ1-1; no firm D call. Germline V gene lookup returns CDR1 MGHDK and CDR2 SYGVNS. V shed 10 bases and J shed 7 bases, with 16 bases lying between them. The CDR3 is made up of 12 amino acids.

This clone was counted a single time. CDR3 protein: CASSALGSPEGYTF. The CDR3 DNA follows: TGTGCCAGCAGTGCACTCGGGAGCCCGGAGGGCTACACCTTC. V gene TRBV28 combines with J gene TRBJ1-2; D gene uncertain. Per germline, CDR1 MDHEN and CDR2 SYDVKM. Trimming took 5 bases from V and 8 from J, leaving 18 bases between them. The CDR3 spans 14 residues.

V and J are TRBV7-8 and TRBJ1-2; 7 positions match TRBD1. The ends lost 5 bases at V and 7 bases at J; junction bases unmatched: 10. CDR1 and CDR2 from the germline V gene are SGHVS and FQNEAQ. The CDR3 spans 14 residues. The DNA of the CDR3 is TGTGCCAGCAGCAGTTCAGGGGGGTTGGGTGGCTACACCTTC. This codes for CASSSSGGLGGYTF.

The CDR3 DNA follows: TGCGCCAGCAGCCGCTCGACAGGGGATGGCTACACCTTC. This translates into CASSRSTGDGYTF. The chain combines TRBV4-1 with TRBJ1-2, with 8 bases lining up with TRBD1. Trimming removed 4 bases from V and 6 bases from J; junction bases left unmatched: 4. CDR1 and CDR2 from the germline V gene are MGHRA and YSYEKL. The CDR3 is 13 amino acids.

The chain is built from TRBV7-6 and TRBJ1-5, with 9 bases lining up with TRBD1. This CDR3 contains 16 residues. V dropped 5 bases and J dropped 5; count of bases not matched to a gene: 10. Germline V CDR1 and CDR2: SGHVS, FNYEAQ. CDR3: CASSQAGTGLDQPQHF. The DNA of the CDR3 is TGTGCCAGCAGCCAAGCCGGGACAGGGTTAGATCAGCCCCAGCATTTT.

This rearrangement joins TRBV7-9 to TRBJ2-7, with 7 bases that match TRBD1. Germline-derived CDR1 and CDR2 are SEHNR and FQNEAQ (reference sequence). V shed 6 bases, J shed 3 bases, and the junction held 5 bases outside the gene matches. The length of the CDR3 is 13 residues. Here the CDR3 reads CASRDRDSYEQYF. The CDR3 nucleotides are TGTGCCAGCAGGGACCGGGACAGCTACGAGCAGTACTTC.

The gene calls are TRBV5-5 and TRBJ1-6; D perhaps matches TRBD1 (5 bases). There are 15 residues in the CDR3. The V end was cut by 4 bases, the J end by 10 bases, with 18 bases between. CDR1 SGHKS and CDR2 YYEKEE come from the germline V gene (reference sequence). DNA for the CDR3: TGTGCCAGCAGCCCCTTACCGGGACTCCAATCACCCCTCCACTTT. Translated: CASSPLPGLQSPLHF.

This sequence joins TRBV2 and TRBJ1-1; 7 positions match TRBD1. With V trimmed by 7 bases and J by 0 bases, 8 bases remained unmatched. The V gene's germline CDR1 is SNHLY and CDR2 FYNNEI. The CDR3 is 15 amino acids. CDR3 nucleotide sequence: TGTGCCAGCAACAAGGGACAGCCTATGAACACTGAAGCTTTCTTT. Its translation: CASNKGQPMNTEAFF.

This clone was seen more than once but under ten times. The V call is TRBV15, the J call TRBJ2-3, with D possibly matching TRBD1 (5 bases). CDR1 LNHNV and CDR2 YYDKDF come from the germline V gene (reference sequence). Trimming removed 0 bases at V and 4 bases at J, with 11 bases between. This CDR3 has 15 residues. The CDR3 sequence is CATSRERSGSDTQYF. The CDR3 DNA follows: TGTGCCACCAGCAGAGAAAGGTCAGGGTCAGATACGCAGTATTTT.

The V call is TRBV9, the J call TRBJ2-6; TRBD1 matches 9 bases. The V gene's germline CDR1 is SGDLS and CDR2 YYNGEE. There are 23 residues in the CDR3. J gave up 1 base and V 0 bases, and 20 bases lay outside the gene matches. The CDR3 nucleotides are TGTGCCAGCAGCGTAGACCCTAACTTGGGGACAGGGAAGGGGGGATCTGGGGCCAACGTCCTGACTTTC. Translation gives CASSVDPNLGTGKGGSGANVLTF.

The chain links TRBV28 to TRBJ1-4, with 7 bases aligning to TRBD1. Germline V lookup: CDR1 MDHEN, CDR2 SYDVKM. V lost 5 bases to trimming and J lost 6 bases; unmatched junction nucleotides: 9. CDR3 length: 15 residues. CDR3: CASSPMTGLDEKLFF. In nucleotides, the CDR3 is TGTGCCAGCAGTCCCATGACAGGGCTCGATGAAAAACTGTTTTTT.

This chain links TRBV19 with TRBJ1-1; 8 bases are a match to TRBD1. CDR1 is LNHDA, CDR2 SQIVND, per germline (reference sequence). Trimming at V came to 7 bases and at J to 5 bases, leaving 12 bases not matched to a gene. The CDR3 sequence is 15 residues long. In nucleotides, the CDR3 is TGTGCCAGTACACGGCAGGGGGCGCGTGGGACTGAAGCTTTCTTT. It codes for CASTRQGARGTEAFF.

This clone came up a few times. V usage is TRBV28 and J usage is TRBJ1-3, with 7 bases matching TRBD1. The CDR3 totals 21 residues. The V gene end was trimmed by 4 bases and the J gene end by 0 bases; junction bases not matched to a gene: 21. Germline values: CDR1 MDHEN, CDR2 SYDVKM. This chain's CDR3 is CASSSSTRDSGLYSSGNTIYF. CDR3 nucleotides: TGTGCCAGCAGTTCGTCTACCCGGGACAGTGGACTTTATAGCTCTGGAAACACCATATATTTT.